Following are 30 T cell receptor beta chains from one sample sequenced in a study of blood T cells in healthy people across ages. The second PCR ran roughly 7 to 12 cycles with a sample-barcoded 5' primer and J-beta primers. MiXCR, applied by TCRdb to the 5' RACE reads, yields one record per CDR3 protein. The sample contains under 700,000 distinct CDR3 sequences, less than 25% of which appear only once. This same sample was also part of a study on T cells of mothers and their children.

Source material: blood. The receptor source for this set is a boy between 5 and 17 years old in good health.

The chain employs TRBV5-1 and TRBJ2-5, with TRBD2 matching over 8 bases. The CDR3 consists of 15 residues. Germline V CDR1 and CDR2: SGHRS, YFSETQ. The junction had 6 bases not matched to a gene; V was cut back by 0 bases and J by 5 bases. The CDR3 DNA reads TGCGCCAGCAGCTTGGTATGGCGGGGGGAGGAGACCCAGTACTTC. The encoded protein is CASSLVWRGEETQYF.

The chain is built from TRBV9 and TRBJ1-2, with 9 bases aligning to TRBD1. Germline lookup yields CDR1 SGDLS and CDR2 YYNGEE. Trimming at V came to 5 bases and at J to 4 bases, leaving 6 bases not matched to a gene. The CDR3 is 14 amino acids. CDR3 nucleotide sequence: TGTGCCAGCAGGTCCACAGGGGGCGGCTATGGCTACACCTTC. Translation gives CASRSTGGGYGYTF.

The table lists this clonotype with a few counts. The chain links TRBV20-1 to TRBJ2-6, with D unresolved. The germline gives CDR1 DFQATT, CDR2 SNEGSKA (reference sequence). The CDR3 spans 15 residues. Between the trimmed V and J ends, which lost 0 bases and 0 bases, there was a span of 6 bases. The CDR3 protein is CSARDVDSGANVLTF. DNA for the CDR3: TGCAGTGCTAGAGACGTCGACTCTGGGGCCAACGTCCTGACTTTC.

This clonotype has only a few counts. The chain has TRBV20-1 and TRBJ1-1; the D is unclear. The CDR3 loop spans 15 amino acids. The germline V gene encodes CDR1 DFQATT and CDR2 SNEGSKA (reference sequence). The ends were cut back, 0 bases at V and 0 bases at J, with 11 bases in the middle. CDR3 DNA: TGCAGTGCTAGAGAGCAGCCCATCATGAACACTGAAGCTTTCTTT. Translation gives CSAREQPIMNTEAFF.

The rearrangement links TRBV3-1 to TRBJ2-1; 13 bases line up with TRBD2. Germline V gene lookup returns CDR1 LGHDT and CDR2 YNNKEL (reference sequence). Trimming took 7 bases from V and 3 from J; bases not matched to a gene: 3. CDR3 size: 15 residues. The CDR3 DNA sequence: TGTGCCAGCACAACTAGCGGGAGGGTCTACAATGAGCAGTTCTTC. Its translation: CASTTSGRVYNEQFF.

This clonotype came up a few times. This chain links TRBV19 with TRBJ1-1, with unresolved D. Germline V gene data show CDR1 as LNHDA and CDR2 as SQIVND (reference sequence). The CDR3 loop spans 12 amino acids. The V gene lost 11 bases and the J gene lost 4 bases, with 14 bases spanning the gap. Written as DNA, the CDR3 is TGTGCCGGCCGGGGAAGTGGCACTGAAGCTTTCTTT. Translation gives CAGRGSGTEAFF.

This clonotype was observed a handful of times. The V gene is TRBV25-1, the J gene TRBJ2-7; the match to TRBD1 covers 7 bases. Unmatched junction bases numbered 7, after V lost 5 bases and J lost 6 bases. Germline V CDR1 and CDR2: MGHDK, SYGVNS. There are 13 residues in the CDR3. The CDR3 sequence: CASSSGQVTEQYF. The CDR3 DNA reads as TGTGCCAGCAGTTCTGGACAGGTTACCGAGCAGTACTTC.

V gene TRBV28 combines with J gene TRBJ1-4, with D perhaps matching TRBD1 (5 bases). The CDR3 consists of 14 residues. V was pared by 3 bases and J by 12 bases, with 17 bases between. The germline CDR1 and CDR2 sequences are MDHEN and SYDVKM. CDR3 loop: CASSFFAGTVELFF. The CDR3 nucleotides are TGTGCCAGCAGTTTTTTTGCAGGGACTGTGGAACTGTTTTTT. The whole variable domain, filled in from reference TRBV28 and TRBJ1-4, reads DVKVTQSSRYLVKRTGEKVFLECVQDMDHENMFWYRQDPGLGLRLIYFSYDVKMKEKGDIPEGYSVSREKKERFSLILESASTNQTSMYLCASSFFAGTVELFFGSGTQLSVL.

This chain uses TRBV20-1 with TRBJ1-2, with D possibly being TRBD1 (5 bases). The CDR3 has 14 amino acids. Germline CDR1 and CDR2: DFQATT and SNEGSKA (reference sequence). The germline V and J ends were trimmed by 5 bases and 6 bases, with 19 bases remaining between them. CDR3 sequence reads: CSAPWGPGPHGYTF. Written as DNA, the CDR3 is TGCAGTGCTCCATGGGGCCCGGGGCCCCATGGCTACACCTTC.

This clonotype turned up a few times. The gene calls are TRBV4-3 and TRBJ2-1; the match to TRBD2 covers 9 bases. Trimming removed 9 bases from V and 9 bases from J; junction bases left unmatched: 12. This CDR3 contains 14 residues. Germline CDR1 is LGHNA and CDR2 is YSLEER. CDR3 sequence: CARRVAGGRVEQFF. The CDR3 nucleotides read TGCGCCAGGAGGGTGGCGGGGGGGAGAGTTGAGCAGTTCTTC.

This clonotype was found a few times. This rearrangement joins TRBV29-1 to TRBJ1-2; 8 bases are shared with TRBD1. The V gene end was trimmed by 3 bases and the J gene end by 11 bases; junction bases not matched to a gene: 5. The V gene's germline CDR1 is SQVTM and CDR2 ANQGSEA. This CDR3 has 11 amino acids. CDR3 in amino acids: CSVDRGRLYTF. The CDR3 coding sequence is TGCAGCGTTGACAGGGGGCGGTTGTACACCTTC.

This sequence joins TRBV27 and TRBJ1-5; 8 positions match TRBD1. Germline CDR1 is MNHEY and CDR2 is SMNVEV (reference sequence). V was pared by 8 bases and J by 0 bases, with 6 bases of the junction left unmatched. The CDR3 is made up of 15 amino acids. The CDR3 is CASGDRFYSNQPQHF. The DNA for the CDR3 is TGTGCCAGCGGGGACAGGTTCTATAGCAATCAGCCCCAGCATTTT.

This clonotype was seen more than once but under ten times. The chain joins TRBV9 to TRBJ1-1; 10 bases fit TRBD1. This CDR3 has 14 residues. V gave up 5 bases and J gave up 10 bases; unmatched junction bases: 11. Germline CDR1 is SGDLS and CDR2 is YYNGEE. The CDR3 sequence is CASSPDRGAWRAFF. The CDR3 nucleotides read TGTGCCAGCAGTCCGGACAGGGGGGCTTGGCGAGCTTTCTTT.

This clonotype was seen more than once but under ten times. The chain uses TRBV3-1 and TRBJ2-5, with D unresolved. This CDR3 has 14 amino acids. Germline V gene sequence: CDR1 LGHDT, CDR2 YNNKEL (reference sequence). The V and J ends lost 1 base and 2 bases respectively, with 8 bases between them. The CDR3 protein is CASSQALKQETQYF. CDR3 bases: TGTGCCAGCAGCCAAGCGTTGAAGCAAGAGACCCAGTACTTC.

This clonotype turned up a few times. The chain carries TRBV7-9 and TRBJ2-7; no firm D call. The DNA end lines up better with TRBJ2-1; the J call may be wrong. Germline V gene data show CDR1 as SEHNR and CDR2 as FQNEAQ (reference sequence). The CDR3 is 12 residues long. The CDR3 nucleotides are TGTGCCAGCAGCTTTGGAAGGAATGAGCAGTTCTTC. Protein sequence: CASSFGRNEQFF.

The rearrangement links TRBV9 to TRBJ1-1, with D possibly being TRBD1 (5 bases). CDR1 and CDR2 from the germline V gene are SGDLS and YYNGEE. The ends were cut back, 0 bases at V and 1 base at J, with 7 bases in the middle. CDR3 length equals 14 residues. The DNA for the CDR3 is TGTGCCAGCAGCGTAGACAGGCAGAACACTGAAGCTTTCTTT. It encodes CASSVDRQNTEAFF. The full variable domain, with the rest looked up from reference TRBV9 and TRBJ1-1, is DSGVTQTPKHLITATGQRVTLRCSPRSGDLSVYWYQQSLDQGLQFLIQYYNGEERAKGNILERFSAQQFPDLHSELNLSSLELGDSALYFCASSVDRQNTEAFFGQGTRLTVV.

This clonotype was detected a few times. The gene calls are TRBV20-1 and TRBJ2-7, with TRBD2 identical over 9 bases. The CDR3 is made up of 14 amino acids. After removal of 5 bases from V and 4 bases from J, the junction contained 9 bases not matched to a gene. CDR1 DFQATT and CDR2 SNEGSKA come from the germline V gene (reference sequence). The CDR3 is CSALRSSGRYEQYF. The CDR3 nucleotides are TGCAGTGCTTTGCGCTCCAGCGGGAGGTACGAGCAGTACTTC.

On this clonotype itself: One end of the junction fails to match germline, which may point to a read error. This chain joins TRBV7-9 and TRBJ1-5, with TRBD1 as a possible D gene (6 bases). The CDR3 loop spans 14 amino acids. The V gene's germline CDR1 is SEHNR and CDR2 FQNEAQ (reference sequence). The CDR3 region has the DNA TGTGTCAGCAGCTACAACAGGGTGGATCAGCCTCAGCATTTT. Translating it yields CVSSYNRVDQPQHF.

This clonotype was seen only a few times. J is TRBJ2-5 and V is TRBV7-9, with D uncertain. The end of the DNA is better explained by TRBJ2-7, so the J call may be wrong. The CDR3 extends over 16 amino acids. The germline V gene has CDR1 SEHNR and CDR2 FQNEAQ (reference sequence). CDR3 protein: CASSLVGGDSSYEQYF. The CDR3 region has the DNA TGTGCCAGCAGCCTAGTCGGCGGAGATAGCTCCTACGAGCAGTACTTC.

The genes are TRBV14 and TRBJ1-1; the D is unclear. Germline V CDR1 and CDR2: SGHDN, FVKESK. The ends were cut back, 1 base at V and 5 bases at J, with 14 bases in the middle. The CDR3 runs 15 residues. CDR3 in DNA: TGTGCCAGCAGCCAAGTTTCCGGGATTAAAACTGAAGCTTTCTTT. Translating it yields CASSQVSGIKTEAFF.

This clonotype has a handful of counts. The V and J genes are TRBV28 and TRBJ2-7; D assignment may be TRBD1 or TRBD2 (5 bases each). Germline CDR1 MDHEN, CDR2 SYDVKM. V lost 5 bases to trimming and J lost 3 bases, with 11 bases between them. The CDR3 spans 13 residues. CDR3 bases: TGTGCCAGCAGTCGGGACGGATTCTACGAGCAGTACTTC. It encodes CASSRDGFYEQYF.

This clonotype appeared a few times. The V gene is TRBV5-1, the J gene TRBJ2-1; no reliable D call. The germline V and J ends were trimmed by 0 bases and 12 bases, with 10 bases remaining between them. The CDR3 is made up of 12 amino acids. Germline CDR1 is SGHRS and CDR2 is YFSETQ. The CDR3 protein is CASSLDGGGQFF. The DNA of the CDR3 is TGCGCCAGCAGCTTGGACGGCGGCGGGCAGTTCTTC. The full variable domain, its missing parts supplied by reference TRBV5-1 and TRBJ2-1, is KAGVTQTPRYLIKTRGQQVTLSCSPISGHRSVSWYQQTPGQGLQFLFEYFSETQRNKGNFPGRFSGRQFSNSRSEMNVSTLELGDSALYLCASSLDGGGQFFGPGTRLTVL.

As DNA, the CDR3 is TGTGCCAGCAGCTTAAATTCAGGACTAGGGGCCAATGAGCAGTTCTTC. Translated, it gives CASSLNSGLGANEQFF. This chain connects TRBV7-3 to TRBJ2-1; 7 bases line up with TRBD2. The V gene end was trimmed by 1 base and the J gene end by 6 bases; junction bases not matched to a gene: 9. This CDR3 is built from 16 residues. The germline CDR1 and CDR2 sequences are SGHTA and FQGTGA. The variable domain in full, with the rest retrieved from reference TRBV7-3 and TRBJ2-1, is GAGVSQTPSNKVTEKGKYVELRCDPISGHTALYWYRQSLGQGPEFLIYFQGTGAADDSGLPNDRFFAVRPEGSVSTLKIQRTERGDSAVYLCASSLNSGLGANEQFFGPGTRLTVL.

This rearrangement joins TRBV20-1 to TRBJ2-5; TRBD1 matches 7 bases. V gave up 4 bases and J gave up 4 bases; unmatched junction bases: 6. The CDR3 extends over 13 amino acids. Germline CDR1 is DFQATT and CDR2 is SNEGSKA (reference sequence). CDR3 loop: CSAKTGLPETQYF. Here the CDR3 DNA reads TGCAGTGCTAAGACAGGGCTCCCAGAGACCCAGTACTTC.

This clonotype turned up a few times. V is TRBV13 and J is TRBJ1-4, with D possibly matching TRBD1 (5 bases). Trimming removed 5 bases from V and 8 bases from J, with 15 bases in between. From germline, CDR1 is PRHDT and CDR2 FYEKMQ (reference sequence). The CDR3 runs to 14 residues. The CDR3 protein is CASSPQGLGEKLFF. In DNA form, the CDR3 reads TGTGCCAGCAGCCCCCAGGGTCTAGGCGAAAAACTGTTTTTT. Full variable domain (outside the CDR3, taken from reference TRBV13 and TRBJ1-4): AAGVIQSPRHLIKEKRETATLKCYPIPRHDTVYWYQQGPGQDPQFLISFYEKMQSDKGSIPDRFSAQQFSDYHSELNMSSLELGDSALYFCASSPQGLGEKLFFGSGTQLSVL.

The rearrangement uses TRBV2 and TRBJ1-2; the D gene is possibly TRBD1 (5 bases). The V and J ends lost 7 bases and 7 bases respectively, with 19 bases between them. Germline loops: CDR1 SNHLY, CDR2 FYNNEI. CDR3 length equals 14 residues. CDR3 loop: CASIDSGGNGGYTF. The CDR3 DNA is TGTGCCAGCATAGATTCCGGGGGTAATGGTGGCTACACCTTC. Complete variable domain (other parts from reference TRBV2 and TRBJ1-2): EPEVTQTPSHQVTQMGQEVILRCVPISNHLYFYWYRQILGQKVEFLVSFYNNEISEKSEIFDDQFSVERPDGSNFTLKIRSTKLEDSAMYFCASIDSGGNGGYTFGSGTRLTVV.

This clonotype was seen a few times. This chain connects TRBV29-1 to TRBJ2-3; D ambiguous. The CDR3 is 12 amino acids. Germline values: CDR1 SQVTM, CDR2 ANQGSEA. Trimming shortened V by 2 bases and J by 6 bases, and 9 bases separated the two germline ends. The CDR3 DNA sequence: TGCAGCGTTGAAACTTCCGGGGATACGCAGTATTTT. Translating gives CSVETSGDTQYF.

This clonotype has more than one count but fewer than ten. The chain links TRBV5-1 to TRBJ2-1; D is possibly TRBD1 or TRBD2 (5 bases each). V lost 2 bases and J lost 3, with 15 bases in between. The germline gives CDR1 SGHRS, CDR2 YFSETQ. The CDR3 runs to 16 residues. CDR3 DNA: TGCGCCAGCAGCTTATGGCCGGGACGGCTCTACAATGAGCAGTTCTTC. It encodes CASSLWPGRLYNEQFF. Full variable domain (missing parts from reference TRBV5-1 and TRBJ2-1): KAGVTQTPRYLIKTRGQQVTLSCSPISGHRSVSWYQQTPGQGLQFLFEYFSETQRNKGNFPGRFSGRQFSNSRSEMNVSTLELGDSALYLCASSLWPGRLYNEQFFGPGTRLTVL.

This clonotype was counted at least ten times. The chain has TRBV7-9 and TRBJ2-1; weak D call: TRBD1 (5 bases). Germline lookup yields CDR1 SEHNR and CDR2 FQNEAQ (reference sequence). Trimming cost V 4 bases and J 5 bases, with 15 bases left between them. There are 15 residues in the CDR3. CDR3 protein: CASSSSVGVHNEQFF. The CDR3 DNA reads TGTGCCAGCAGCTCCTCGGTAGGGGTCCACAATGAGCAGTTCTTC.

This clonotype appeared many times. V is TRBV28 and J is TRBJ2-6; no clear D. V was shortened by 3 bases and J by 0 bases, with 6 bases between the two germline ends. The CDR3 is 15 residues long. The germline V gene has CDR1 MDHEN and CDR2 SYDVKM. CDR3 sequence: CASSLRGSGANVLTF. CDR3 DNA sequence: TGTGCCAGCAGTTTGCGAGGCTCTGGGGCCAACGTCCTGACTTTC.